This T cell receptor beta chain was sequenced during a study of Ad26.COV2.S vaccination and SARS-CoV-2 variants. Using immunoSEQ multiplex PCR, the repertoire was profiled, and TCRdb retains in-frame clones only, with some absent. Found here are hundreds of thousands of clones, 88% of them singletons; the top ten hold 6.4%. The CDR3 is 13 residues long. Trimming cost V 6 bases and J 6 bases; bases outside gene matches: 4. Treatment: roughly 18 received Ad26.COV2.S at low or high dose, single or two shots; about 5 received placebo; per-sample allocation not given. Specimens were obtained on day 63 following the first vaccine or placebo injection.

The sample was peripheral blood, taken in a trial of Ad26.COV2.S vaccine versus placebo. The chain links TRBV12-3 or TRBV12-4 to TRBJ2-1; 8 nucleotides match TRBD2. This TCR was sampled from a person aged 18 to 65 who received the Ad26.COV2.S COVID-19 vaccine or a placebo. As DNA, the CDR3 is TGTGCCAGCAGCTCCGGACTAGCCAATGAGCAGTTCTTC. This codes for CASSSGLANEQFF.